This T cell receptor beta chain was documented in a study of response to subunit inactivated influenza vaccine. Study-level points and caveats: The study's authors posited that every seasonal influenza vaccination enlists few new T cells.

V was cut by 7 bases and J by 1 base, with 27 bases left in between. Per germline, CDR1 SGHRS and CDR2 YFSETQ. CDR3 size: 18 residues. One entry per CDR3 protein results from TCRdb running MiXCR on the RT-PCR reads. This sample has roughly 710,000 distinct CDR3 sequences; roughly 15% occur once, and the top ten carry less than 9%. This clonotype occurred many times. Its antigen is unidentified. V gene TRBV5-1 combines with J gene TRBJ2-7, with D uncertain. The specimen comprised PBMCs from blood, sampled around two weeks before vaccination. The receptor's source is a man aged 50-60 years who received an inactivated influenza vaccine. The CDR3 here is CASYVRATDLWGSYEQYF. CDR3 coding DNA: TGCGCCAGCTACGTTAGGGCGACCGACCTGTGGGGTTCCTACGAGCAGTACTTC.